The 25 T cell receptor beta chains listed next were all sequenced from one sample in a study of OX40 agonist ivuxolimab in advanced cancers. TCRdb's copy holds only in-frame clones and misses some; the assay was immunoSEQ multiplex PCR. The sample includes some 64,000 clones, around four fifths of them seen just once. This specimen consisted of CD4+ or CD8+ T cells sorted from blood, obtained in a trial of the OX40 agonist ivuxolimab. These receptors all stem from an adult with an advanced solid tumor such as melanoma, head and neck, liver or kidney cancer.

This rearrangement joins TRBV5-8 to TRBJ1-2; D gene uncertain. In germline, CDR1 is SGHTS, CDR2 YDEGEE. The CDR3 loop spans 14 amino acids. Trimming took off 4 bases at V and 1 base at J, with 11 bases between the two ends. The CDR3 is CASSVDTINYGYTF. CDR3 nucleotides: TGTGCCAGCAGCGTAGACACCATTAACTATGGCTACACCTTC.

The chain joins TRBV5-4 to TRBJ2-7, with D perhaps TRBD1 (6 bases). V was trimmed by 4 bases and J by 5 bases, leaving 22 bases between them. Germline values: CDR1 SGHNT, CDR2 YYREEE (reference sequence). The CDR3 runs 16 residues. CDR3 protein: CASSPDPGDLRHEQYF. In nucleotides, the CDR3 is TGTGCCAGCAGCCCGGACCCAGGGGACCTTCGACACGAGCAGTACTTC.

This clone was recorded once. This rearrangement joins TRBV27 to TRBJ2-3; D remains ambiguous. Germline V gene sequence: CDR1 MNHEY, CDR2 SMNVEV (reference sequence). This CDR3 has 17 residues. V was shortened by 6 bases and J by 1 base, with 20 bases between the two germline ends. The CDR3 DNA sequence: TGTGCCAGCAGCTGGGCCGGGCCCCCCCTGGGCACAGATACGCAGTATTTT. As protein: CASSWAGPPLGTDTQYF.

This clone was counted a single time. The V call is TRBV10-3, the J call TRBJ2-3; no clear D. V was pared by 2 bases and J by 3 bases, with 9 bases between. The CDR3 is made up of 14 amino acids. Germline lookup yields CDR1 ENHRY and CDR2 SYGVKD. CDR3: CAISEPPRTDTQYF. The CDR3 nucleotides read TGTGCCATCAGTGAGCCTCCGAGGACAGATACGCAGTATTTT.

The genes are TRBV28 and TRBJ1-1; D is undetermined. The germline CDR1 and CDR2 sequences are MDHEN and SYDVKM. Trimming pared 5 bases from V and 11 bases from J, leaving 15 bases between. This CDR3 region has 12 residues. CDR3 in DNA: TGTGCCAGCAGTGCCGGAGGGTTATCGGCTTTCTTT. It codes for CASSAGGLSAFF.

J is TRBJ1-5 and V is TRBV5-8, with 8 bases fitting TRBD1. Germline CDR1 is SGHTS and CDR2 is YDEGEE. The CDR3 loop spans 16 amino acids. The V gene end was trimmed by 6 bases and the J gene end by 0 bases; junction bases not matched to a gene: 8. The CDR3 loop is CASTKRTGLSNQPQHF. The CDR3 DNA follows: TGTGCCAGCACCAAAAGGACAGGGCTTAGCAATCAGCCCCAGCATTTT.

V usage is TRBV5-1 and J usage is TRBJ1-1, with D perhaps matching TRBD1 (5 bases). Trimming left V 1 base short and J 2 bases short, with 9 bases between. CDR3 size: 14 residues. Germline V CDR1 and CDR2: SGHRS, YFSETQ. CDR3 DNA: TGCGCCAGCAGCTTGAAACAGGACAACACTGAAGCTTTCTTT. Translating it yields CASSLKQDNTEAFF.

The V and J genes are TRBV7-3 and TRBJ1-1, with 7 bases fitting TRBD1. Germline CDR1 and CDR2: SGHTA and FQGTGA. The junction had 3 bases not matched to a gene; V was cut back by 4 bases and J by 1 base. CDR3 length: 14 residues. CDR3 in DNA: TGTGCCAGCAGCTCAACAGGGGAGAACACTGAAGCTTTCTTT. Translated, it gives CASSSTGENTEAFF. The variable domain in full, completed from reference TRBV7-3 and TRBJ1-1, reads GAGVSQTPSNKVTEKGKYVELRCDPISGHTALYWYRQSLGQGPEFLIYFQGTGAADDSGLPNDRFFAVRPEGSVSTLKIQRTERGDSAVYLCASSSTGENTEAFFGQGTRLTVV.

The chain has TRBV2 and TRBJ2-6, with D unresolved. The length of the CDR3 is 17 residues. V was pared by 5 bases and J by 6 bases, with 20 bases between. Germline-derived CDR1 and CDR2 are SNHLY and FYNNEI. DNA of the CDR3: TGTGCCAGCAGTTCGTTTAGGGCCGTGATCAAGGCCAACGTCCTGACTTTC. Its translation: CASSSFRAVIKANVLTF.

The chain uses TRBV4-1 and TRBJ2-3; 8 bases align to TRBD2. J lost 2 bases, V lost 4 bases, and 8 bases had no gene match. Germline CDR1 and CDR2: MGHRA and YSYEKL. This CDR3 comprises 16 residues. CDR3 coding DNA: TGCGCCAGCAGCCCTCAACTAGCGGCATTCACAGATACGCAGTATTTT. This encodes CASSPQLAAFTDTQYF.

The chain joins TRBV28 to TRBJ1-1, with 12 bases matching TRBD1. The CDR3 totals 16 residues. V shed 4 bases, J shed 1 base, and the junction held 4 bases outside the gene matches. The V gene's germline CDR1 is MDHEN and CDR2 SYDVKM. This chain's CDR3 is CASSSGQGARNTEAFF. The DNA for the CDR3 is TGTGCCAGCAGTTCGGGACAGGGGGCCAGGAACACTGAAGCTTTCTTT.

The chain uses TRBV6-1 and TRBJ1-2; D is possibly TRBD1 (5 bases). Trimming pared 2 bases from V and 4 bases from J, leaving 11 bases between. This CDR3 is built from 14 residues. Per the germline V gene, CDR1 is MNHNS and CDR2 is SASEGT. The CDR3 sequence is CASSENWDGYGYTF. The CDR3, as DNA: TGTGCCAGCAGTGAAAATTGGGACGGCTATGGCTACACCTTC.

This chain links TRBV5-1 with TRBJ2-5; D uncertain. This CDR3 is 11 amino acids long. Germline V CDR1 and CDR2: SGHRS, YFSETQ. V lost 0 bases to trimming and J lost 5 bases, with 2 bases between them. Here the CDR3 reads CASSLAETQYF. The CDR3 nucleotides are TGCGCCAGCAGCTTGGCTGAGACCCAGTACTTC.

This clone was found a few times. The chain employs TRBV7-6 and TRBJ1-3; the match to TRBD1 covers 8 bases. The CDR3 has 15 amino acids. The V gene's germline CDR1 is SGHVS and CDR2 FNYEAQ. The J segment lost 4 bases and the V segment lost 1 base, leaving 3 bases of the junction unmatched. For the CDR3, the DNA is TGTGCCAGCAGCTTAGTACAGGGGGGCGGAAACACCATATATTTT. It yields the protein CASSLVQGGGNTIYF.

The rearrangement joins TRBV13 to TRBJ1-1; tentative D call: TRBD1 (5 bases). The length of the CDR3 is 17 residues. Germline CDR1 reads PRHDT; CDR2 reads FYEKMQ (reference sequence). V was shortened by 4 bases and J by 4 bases, with 22 bases between the two germline ends. CDR3 bases: TGTGCCAGCAGCTCCCGGGGCGGGGGTAAAGGGAGCACTGAAGCTTTCTTT. Encoded protein: CASSSRGGGKGSTEAFF.

The chain uses TRBV10-3 and TRBJ1-1; 9 nucleotides match TRBD1. CDR1 ENHRY and CDR2 SYGVKD come from the germline V gene. After removal of 3 bases from V and 4 bases from J, the junction contained 9 bases not matched to a gene. The CDR3 has 16 residues. The chain's CDR3 is CAISEVRTGEGTEAFF. The CDR3 nucleotides read TGTGCCATCAGTGAAGTTCGGACAGGGGAGGGCACTGAAGCTTTCTTT.

This chain joins TRBV7-3 and TRBJ1-4; 9 bases fit TRBD1. The CDR3 loop spans 17 amino acids. The junction had 13 bases not matched to a gene; V was cut back by 6 bases and J by 5 bases. The germline gives CDR1 SGHTA, CDR2 FQGTGA. CDR3 sequence: CASREDRGLLINEKLFF. CDR3 sequence (DNA): TGTGCCAGCAGAGAGGACAGGGGCCTACTTATAAATGAAAAACTGTTTTTT.

J is TRBJ2-5 and V is TRBV5-1; 10 positions agree with TRBD1. The CDR3 runs 16 residues. J gave up 2 bases and V 0 bases, and 4 bases lay outside the gene matches. Germline V CDR1 and CDR2: SGHRS, YFSETQ. CDR3 nucleotide sequence: TGCGCCAGCAGCTTGGGGGACAGGGGTAAACAAGAGACCCAGTACTTC. Amino acid sequence: CASSLGDRGKQETQYF.

The chain joins TRBV10-2 to TRBJ2-7; 9 bases agree with TRBD2. CDR1 and CDR2 from the germline V gene are WSHSY and SAAADI. The CDR3 covers 14 residues. The junction had 7 bases not matched to a gene; V was cut back by 4 bases and J by 6 bases. The DNA for the CDR3 is TGCGCCAGCAGTGCAGTAGCGGGAGTAGGCGAGCAGTACTTC. This gives the protein CASSAVAGVGEQYF.

CDR3 nucleotide sequence: TGTGCCAGCAGCTTAGATGGGGGTTCCCAAGAGACCCAGTACTTC. Translating gives CASSLDGGSQETQYF. The V call is TRBV11-3, the J call TRBJ2-5; D may correspond to TRBD1 or TRBD2 (5 bases each). CDR1 and CDR2 (germline): SGHNT, YENEEA. V was trimmed by 0 bases and J by 1 base, leaving 9 bases between them. CDR3 length equals 15 residues.

The J gene is TRBJ2-2, the V gene TRBV7-3; TRBD2 matches at 15 bases. CDR3 length: 15 amino acids. CDR1 and CDR2 from the germline V gene are SGHTA and FQGTGA. The V gene end was trimmed by 6 bases and the J gene end by 8 bases; junction bases not matched to a gene: 4. The CDR3, as DNA: TGTGCCAGCAGAGAGGGACTAGCGGGAGGTGGGGAGCTGTTTTTT. This gives the protein CASREGLAGGGELFF.

This clone was detected once. This chain connects TRBV9 to TRBJ2-2; maybe TRBD2 (5 bases). V lost 0 bases, J lost 2 bases, and 17 bases lay in between. This CDR3 has 18 residues. Looked up from germline, CDR1 is SGDLS and CDR2 is YYNGEE. CDR3 DNA sequence: TGTGCCAGCAGCGTAGGTGAGGGTGGCTACCCTAACACCGGGGAGCTGTTTTTT. This encodes CASSVGEGGYPNTGELFF.

The chain combines TRBV5-6 with TRBJ1-1, with TRBD1 identical over 8 bases. The CDR3 is 16 amino acids. Germline CDR1 SGHDT, CDR2 YYEEEE. Unmatched junction bases numbered 5, after V lost 1 base and J lost 0 bases. The CDR3 here is CASSLLQGVMNTEAFF. CDR3 DNA: TGTGCCAGCAGCTTGCTACAGGGGGTGATGAACACTGAAGCTTTCTTT.

CDR3: CASSSLGSNQPQHF. The CDR3 nucleotides read TGTGCCAGCAGTTCCTTGGGAAGCAATCAGCCCCAGCATTTT. The rearrangement uses TRBV6-5 and TRBJ1-5; unclear D gene. Germline loops: CDR1 MNHEY, CDR2 SVGAGI. This CDR3 spans 14 amino acids. Trimming stripped 4 bases from V and 1 base from J, with 8 bases between.

CDR3 nucleotides: TGTGCCAGCAGCTTAGGCGTCGGGATGAACACTGAAGCTTTCTTT. Translated, it gives CASSLGVGMNTEAFF. This sequence joins TRBV7-2 and TRBJ1-1, with D hard to call. In germline, CDR1 is SGHTA, CDR2 FQGNSA. The CDR3 is 15 amino acids. V was cut by 1 base and J by 0 bases, with 9 bases left in between. Variable domain in full (rest from reference TRBV7-2 and TRBJ1-1): GAGVSQSPSNKVTEKGKDVELRCDPISGHTALYWYRQSLGQGLEFLIYFQGNSAPDKSGLPSDRFSAERTGGSVSTLTIQRTQQEDSAVYLCASSLGVGMNTEAFFGQGTRLTVV.